This is a list of T cell receptor beta chains from one sample in a study of CD8+ T cells in alopecia areata. Sequencing used immunoSEQ multiplex PCR; TCRdb keeps in-frame clones, though not all of them. The table includes under 350,000 clones, roughly 60% detected once. Material: CD4+ T cells sorted from blood, obtained at week 24, from a patient treated with tofacitinib. The receptors shown here come from a human donor with alopecia areata. The CDR3 runs from the conserved cysteine through the conserved F or W. The order of the fields is CDR3 protein, CDR3 DNA, clone size, J gene, V gene, D gene. D genes are given only for firm matches. Not every row has a clone size; where given, it reads once, few, many or a size class.

CASSQAVNKNIQYF | TGTGCCAGCAGCCAAGCGGTCAATAAGAACATTCAGTACTTC | NA | TRBJ2-4 | TRBV4-2 | NA
CASSFSGGAYNEQFF | TGTGCCAGCAGCTTTAGCGGGGGGGCCTACAATGAGCAGTTCTTC | NA | TRBJ2-1 | TRBV7-8 | TRBD2
CSVYRDSSYEQYF | TGCAGCGTGTACCGGGACAGCTCCTACGAGCAGTACTTC | NA | TRBJ2-7 | TRBV29-1 | TRBD1
CASGLTVASNTGELFF | TGCGCCAGCGGCCTGACTGTTGCGTCGAACACCGGGGAGCTGTTTTTT | NA | TRBJ2-2 | TRBV5-1 | NA
CSVRGADDTQYF | TGCAGCGTTAGGGGAGCAGACGATACGCAGTATTTT | NA | TRBJ2-3 | TRBV29-1 | NA
CASSFGGQGGNEQFF | TGTGCCAGCAGTTTTGGAGGACAGGGAGGGAATGAGCAGTTCTTC | NA | TRBJ2-1 | TRBV28 | NA
CASSQGGTNEKLFF | TGTGCCAGCAGCCAAGGGGGAACTAATGAAAAACTGTTTTTT | NA | TRBJ1-4 | TRBV7-8 | NA
CSVEADRSPRRNTEAFF | TGCAGCGTTGAAGCCGACAGGAGCCCGAGGAGGAACACTGAAGCTTTCTTT | NA | TRBJ1-1 | TRBV29-1 | NA
CASSSWTNPGANVLTF | TGTGCCAGCAGTTCATGGACCAACCCTGGGGCCAACGTCCTGACTTTC | NA | TRBJ2-6 | TRBV6-5 | NA
CASSLRDRTFYGYTF | TGTGCCAGCAGTTTAAGGGACAGGACCTTCTATGGCTACACCTTC | NA | TRBJ1-2 | TRBV28 | TRBD1
CASSIRGGANQPQHF | TGTGCCAGTAGTATACGAGGGGGGGCCAATCAGCCCCAGCATTTT | NA | TRBJ1-5 | TRBV19 | NA
CSVRRGNYGYTF | TGCAGCGTTAGGAGGGGAAACTATGGCTACACCTTC | NA | TRBJ1-2 | TRBV29-1 | NA
CASSLVDEQFF | TGCGCCAGCAGCTTGGTTGATGAGCAGTTCTTC | NA | TRBJ2-1 | TRBV5-1 | NA
CASSPWGAYEQYF | TGTGCCAGCAGCCCTTGGGGGGCCTACGAGCAGTACTTC | NA | TRBJ2-7 | TRBV7-9 | NA
CAIRSGGDIVREQFF | TGTGCCATCAGGAGCGGGGGGGATATCGTGCGTGAGCAGTTCTTC | NA | TRBJ2-1 | TRBV10-3 | TRBD2
CASSVDLASTDTQYF | TGTGCCAGCAGCGTAGATCTAGCGAGCACAGATACGCAGTATTTT | few | TRBJ2-3 | TRBV9 | NA
CAWSARLRGGGRETQYF | TGTGCCTGGAGCGCACGTCTACGGGGGGGAGGACGAGAGACCCAGTACTTC | NA | TRBJ2-5 | TRBV30 | TRBD2
CASSLGLAGGYETQYF | TGTGCCAGCAGCCTCGGACTAGCGGGGGGTTACGAGACCCAGTACTTC | NA | TRBJ2-5 | TRBV5-4 | TRBD2
CASSLGASGERVRYEQYF | TGTGCCAGCAGCTTAGGAGCTAGCGGGGAGCGCGTACGATACGAGCAGTACTTC | few | TRBJ2-7 | TRBV7-2 | TRBD2
CASSPELTGPRAYEQYF | TGTGCCAGCAGCCCAGAGCTAACCGGGCCCCGAGCCTACGAGCAGTACTTC | NA | TRBJ2-7 | TRBV7-9 | NA
CASSIIAGYQPQHF | TGTGCCAGTAGTATAATAGCGGGGTACCAGCCCCAGCATTTT | many | TRBJ1-5 | TRBV19 | NA
CASSAKAETQYF | TGTGCCAGCAGTGCCAAGGCGGAGACCCAGTACTTC | NA | TRBJ2-5 | TRBV27 | NA
CASSRAGQGVTGELFF | TGCGCCAGCAGCAGGGCGGGACAGGGAGTCACCGGGGAGCTGTTTTTT | NA | TRBJ2-2 | TRBV5-1 | TRBD1
CASSPLGRMVYGYTF | TGCGCCAGCAGCCCCCTAGGGCGCATGGTCTATGGCTACACCTTC | NA | TRBJ1-2 | TRBV4-1 | NA
CASSLQGDYGYTF | TGCGCCAGCAGCCTGCAGGGAGACTATGGCTACACCTTC | NA | TRBJ1-2 | TRBV4-1 | NA
CSVGTHAYEQYF | TGCAGCGTCGGGACGCACGCCTACGAGCAGTACTTC | NA | TRBJ2-7 | TRBV29-1 | NA
CASSIVVGEAFF | TGTGCCAGTAGTATAGTGGTCGGAGAAGCTTTCTTT | few | TRBJ1-1 | TRBV19 | NA
CASSVTGEETQYF | TGTGCCAGCAGCGTAACAGGGGAGGAGACCCAGTACTTC | NA | TRBJ2-5 | TRBV5-4 | TRBD1
CASRQGPDTQYF | TGCGCCAGCAGACAGGGGCCAGATACGCAGTATTTT | NA | TRBJ2-3 | TRBV5-1 | TRBD1
CASSGTGGSGETQYF | TGCGCCAGCAGCGGCACAGGGGGCTCGGGAGAGACCCAGTACTTC | NA | TRBJ2-5 | TRBV5-1 | TRBD1
CSVKDGSSIQYF | TGCAGCGTCAAGGACGGCTCATCCATTCAGTACTTC | NA | TRBJ2-4 | TRBV29-1 | NA
CASGLVLGGASNTEAFF | TGTGCTAGTGGTTTGGTACTTGGTGGGGCATCGAACACTGAAGCTTTCTTT | few | TRBJ1-1 | TRBV12-5 | NA
CASSWSFNTGELFF | TGCGCCAGCAGCTGGTCATTTAACACCGGGGAGCTGTTTTTT | NA | TRBJ2-2 | TRBV5-1 | NA
CSVVGRGGLSTDTQYF | TGCAGCGTTGTAGGTCGGGGGGGCTTGAGCACAGATACGCAGTATTTT | NA | TRBJ2-3 | TRBV29-1 | TRBD2
CASSPQRGSNQPQHF | TGTGCCAGCTCACCACAGCGGGGAAGCAATCAGCCCCAGCATTTT | few | TRBJ1-5 | TRBV18 | NA
CASSPPSGGRGIQYF | TGCGCCAGCAGCCCGCCTAGCGGGGGGCGCGGGATTCAGTACTTC | NA | TRBJ2-4 | TRBV4-1 | TRBD2
CASWDYGYTF | TGTGCCTCTTGGGACTATGGCTACACCTTC | once | TRBJ1-2 | TRBV6-5 | NA
CASSLTDGYEQYF | TGTGCCAGCAGCCTAACGGACGGGTACGAGCAGTACTTC | NA | TRBJ2-7 | TRBV7-2 | NA
CASSYGINYGYTF | TGTGCCAGCAGTTACGGGATTAACTATGGCTACACCTTC | NA | TRBJ1-2 | TRBV6-5 | NA
CSVEEGGWGQGGHEQFF | TGCAGCGTTGAAGAGGGCGGTTGGGGACAGGGGGGGCATGAGCAGTTCTTC | NA | TRBJ2-1 | TRBV29-1 | TRBD1
CATSRDWDRGHEQYF | TGTGCCACCAGCAGAGATTGGGACAGGGGTCACGAGCAGTACTTC | NA | TRBJ2-7 | TRBV15 | TRBD1
CASSLLGTIQHEQFF | TGCGCCAGCAGCCTGCTAGGGACTATCCAACATGAGCAGTTCTTC | few | TRBJ2-1 | TRBV5-1 | TRBD2
CASSLKGHEQYF | TGTGCCAGCAGCTTAAAGGGCCACGAGCAGTACTTC | NA | TRBJ2-7 | TRBV7-2 | NA
CASSKGYGTDTQYF | TGTGCCAGCAGTAAGGGATACGGGACAGATACGCAGTATTTT | few | TRBJ2-3 | TRBV2 | NA
CSVPGQGIGTDTQYF | TGCAGCGTACCGGGACAGGGAATTGGCACAGATACGCAGTATTTT | NA | TRBJ2-3 | TRBV29-1 | TRBD1
CASIQGLPNTEAFF | TGTGCCAGCATACAGGGTCTTCCGAACACTGAAGCTTTCTTT | few | TRBJ1-1 | TRBV13 | NA